One sample yielded the 28 T cell receptor beta chains listed below, sequenced in a study of regulatory T cells in long-lasting Graves disease. HTBI primers from iRepertoire and Arm-PCR of CDR3 regions yielded the TCR beta libraries. Each CDR3 protein gets one entry after TCRdb re-called the multiplex PCR reads with MiXCR. The sample comprises more than 300,000 distinct CDR3 sequences, 20% of which are singletons, and 29% rests with the top ten. Time point reported: persistent/refractory GD, antithyroid drugs over 5 years with positive TRAb. With RNA extracted from PBMCs as input, the TCR library was made. The source was peripheral blood mononuclear cells (PBMCs), collected when the disease was refractory, from a patient treated with antithyroid drugs. These receptors all stem from a female donor with Graves disease.

This clonotype was seen many times. The CDR3 loop reads CASQLAKVVTEAFF. Here the CDR3 DNA reads TGTGCCAGCCAGTTAGCTAAGGTGGTAACTGAAGCTTTCTTT. The gene calls are TRBV6-2 or TRBV6-3 and TRBJ1-1; D is undetermined. This CDR3 spans 14 amino acids. CDR1 MNHEY and CDR2 SVGEGT come from the germline V gene. With 8 bases removed from V and 5 bases from J, the gap between germline ends came to 18 bases.

This clonotype was seen repeatedly, ten times or more. V and J are TRBV6-1 and TRBJ1-1; D is possibly TRBD1 (6 bases). This CDR3 has 15 residues. V was cut by 5 bases and J by 0 bases, with 13 bases left in between. Germline lookup yields CDR1 MNHNS and CDR2 SASEGT. The chain's CDR3 is CASSNPAGVNTEAFF. The CDR3 region has the DNA TGTGCCAGCAGTAACCCGGCAGGGGTGAACACTGAAGCTTTCTTT.

This clonotype appeared once. This chain joins TRBV4-1 and TRBJ2-7; 8 nucleotides agree with TRBD1. The CDR3 is 16 amino acids. Trimming took 1 base from V and 3 from J; bases not matched to a gene: 8. Germline CDR1 reads MGHRA; CDR2 reads YSYEKL. CDR3 in DNA: TGCGCCAGCAGCCAAGTTGGGCAGGGGGCTATCTACGAGCAGTACTTC. It is translated as CASSQVGQGAIYEQYF.

In its sample, this clonotype was seen a few times. The chain links TRBV2 to TRBJ2-5; 9 positions match TRBD2. With V trimmed by 7 bases and J by 2 bases, 8 bases remained unmatched. Germline V gene data show CDR1 as SNHLY and CDR2 as FYNNEI. This CDR3 is 15 amino acids long. The CDR3: CASTLAGARQETQYF. CDR3 DNA sequence: TGTGCCAGCACCTTAGCGGGGGCCAGACAAGAGACCCAGTACTTC.

CDR3 bases: TGTGCCAGCTCACCAAAGGGGGCGGGCACTGAAGCTTTCTTT. Residues: CASSPKGAGTEAFF. The chain employs TRBV18 and TRBJ1-1, with 7 bases fitting TRBD1. The CDR3 runs 14 residues. Germline CDR1 KGHSH, CDR2 LQKENI. Trimming removed 2 bases from V and 4 bases from J; junction bases left unmatched: 4.

This clonotype was recorded once. The rearrangement links TRBV6-2 or TRBV6-3 to TRBJ2-7, with TRBD2 matching 10 bases. The CDR3 has 15 residues. The ends lost 5 bases at V and 7 bases at J; junction bases unmatched: 11. Germline V gene data show CDR1 as MNHEY and CDR2 as SVGEGT. In nucleotides, the CDR3 is TGTGCCAGCAGTCTCGAGCGGGAGGGCTTGCGGGAGCAGTACTTC. Its translation: CASSLEREGLREQYF.

The V and J genes are TRBV29-1 and TRBJ1-6, with 9 bases matching TRBD1. The CDR3 runs 14 residues. V gave up 5 bases and J gave up 7 bases; unmatched junction bases: 6. Germline V CDR1 and CDR2: SQVTM, ANQGSEA. Here the CDR3 reads CSVKSGTGNSPLHF. CDR3 in DNA: TGCAGCGTTAAATCCGGGACAGGGAATTCACCCCTCCACTTT.

V gene TRBV3-1 combines with J gene TRBJ2-2, with 12 bases lining up with TRBD2. Germline CDR1 and CDR2: LGHDT and YNNKEL (reference sequence). Trimming cost V 5 bases and J 8 bases; bases outside gene matches: 3. There are 14 residues in the CDR3. The CDR3 DNA follows: TGTGCCAGCAGCTTCGGGACTAGCGGGGGGGAGCTGTTTTTT. Translating it yields CASSFGTSGGELFF.

For this clonotype: As the CDR3 is not closed by the conserved phenylalanine or tryptophan, this likely results from a read error. The chain has TRBV28 and TRBJ1-1, with 11 bases aligning to TRBD1. The CDR3 length is 14 residues. CDR1 is MDHEN, CDR2 SYDVKM, per germline. V was pared by 2 bases and J by 6 bases, with 2 bases of the junction left unmatched. The CDR3 bases are TGTGCCAGCAGTTTAGGGGGACAGGGGGCTGAAGCTTTCTCT. Translation: CASSLGGQGAEAFS.

A word on this clonotype: This may be a read error, as it is one base from a much larger clone. V gene TRBV15 combines with J gene TRBJ2-5; D gene ambiguous. The germline CDR1 and CDR2 sequences are LNHNV and YYDKDF (reference sequence). The CDR3 has 14 residues. V was trimmed by 1 base and J by 1 base, leaving 7 bases between them. The CDR3 spells CATSRARPQETQYF. CDR3 in DNA: TGTGCCACCAGCAGAGCGCGTCCCCAAGAGACCCAGTACTTC.

This clonotype was counted at least ten times. V usage is TRBV12-3 or TRBV12-4 and J usage is TRBJ2-5, with 10 bases matching TRBD2. The length of the CDR3 is 14 residues. V dropped 6 bases and J dropped 4; count of bases not matched to a gene: 5. CDR3 sequence (DNA): TGTGCCAGCAGCCCGAGGACTAGCGGAGAGACCCAGTACTTC. The encoded protein is CASSPRTSGETQYF.

This clonotype was detected many times. This chain connects TRBV11-3 to TRBJ1-1, with 9 bases lining up with TRBD1. In germline, CDR1 is SGHNT, CDR2 YENEEA. The J segment lost 10 bases and the V segment lost 1 base, leaving 4 bases of the junction unmatched. The CDR3 loop spans 13 amino acids. The CDR3 region is CASSLGQGDGAFF. In nucleotides, the CDR3 is TGTGCCAGCAGCTTAGGACAGGGGGATGGAGCTTTCTTT.

The gene calls are TRBV20-1 and TRBJ2-7; the match to TRBD2 covers 7 bases. CDR1 and CDR2 (germline): DFQATT, SNEGSKA (reference sequence). The CDR3 length is 16 residues. V lost 2 bases to trimming and J lost 5 bases; unmatched junction nucleotides: 15. The CDR3 sequence: CSARLNPGGLNDEQYF. CDR3 nucleotides: TGCAGTGCTAGACTTAATCCGGGGGGTCTCAACGACGAGCAGTACTTC.

This clonotype was counted between two and nine times. V and J are TRBV7-9 and TRBJ2-7; TRBD1 matches at 8 bases. Germline-derived CDR1 and CDR2 are SEHNR and FQNEAQ (reference sequence). The V gene end was trimmed by 4 bases and the J gene end by 1 base; junction bases not matched to a gene: 6. CDR3 length: 15 amino acids. CDR3 bases: TGTGCCAGCAGCTCACGGACAGGGCCTTCCTACGAGCAGTACTTC. This sequence encodes CASSSRTGPSYEQYF.

This clonotype was seen many times. J is TRBJ2-4 and V is TRBV12-3 or TRBV12-4; D may be TRBD2 (6 bases). Trimming took 3 bases from V and 7 from J, leaving 13 bases between them. The CDR3 is made up of 14 amino acids. The CDR3: CASSFLEGRNIQYF. DNA for the CDR3: TGTGCCAGCAGTTTCCTGGAGGGCCGGAACATTCAGTACTTC.

This clonotype was counted at least ten times. This chain joins TRBV6-1 and TRBJ1-6; D unclear. CDR1 and CDR2 from the germline V gene are MNHNS and SASEGT. With 6 bases removed from V and 9 bases from J, the gap between germline ends came to 18 bases. The length of the CDR3 is 15 residues. In DNA, the CDR3 is TGTGCCAGCAGCCCGACGGGGTCGGGAGGTTCACCCCTCCACTTT. Translation: CASSPTGSGGSPLHF.

This clonotype has a handful of counts. V usage is TRBV10-3 and J usage is TRBJ2-1; tentative D call: TRBD2 (6 bases). Trimming pared 10 bases from V and 8 bases from J, leaving 21 bases between. This CDR3 spans 14 amino acids. The germline CDR1 and CDR2 sequences are ENHRY and SYGVKD. CDR3 nucleotide sequence: TGTGCCACCGGGTTCCGCGGGGTGGACGATGAGCAGTTCTTC. Protein product: CATGFRGVDDEQFF.

The V gene is TRBV24-1, the J gene TRBJ1-2, with unresolved D. The V end was cut by 11 bases, the J end by 4 bases, with 13 bases between. Germline assignment: CDR1 KGHDR and CDR2 SFDVKD. This CDR3 spans 12 amino acids. CDR3 bases: TGTGCCATCGGTGGAGCGGCCTATGGCTACACCTTC. This gives the protein CAIGGAAYGYTF.

This clonotype came up a few times. This sequence joins TRBV25-1 and TRBJ2-2, with D unclear. There are 13 residues in the CDR3. Trimming left V 3 bases short and J 4 bases short, with 6 bases between. Germline V gene data show CDR1 as MGHDK and CDR2 as SYGVNS. The CDR3: CASSDYSTGELFF. The CDR3, as DNA: TGTGCCAGCAGTGATTATAGCACCGGGGAGCTGTTTTTT.

The V gene is TRBV7-8, the J gene TRBJ2-3; possible D gene TRBD2, 6 bases. Germline CDR1 is SGHVS and CDR2 is FQNEAQ. The V and J ends lost 1 base and 5 bases respectively, with 13 bases between them. CDR3 length: 15 residues. The CDR3 sequence is CASSLGGGGGDTQYF. The DNA for the CDR3 is TGTGCCAGCAGCTTAGGTGGGGGAGGTGGAGATACGCAGTATTTT.

Of note for this clonotype: A much larger clone differs by one base, so this may be a read error. The rearrangement links TRBV20-1 to TRBJ1-6; TRBD1 matches at 7 bases. This CDR3 is built from 16 residues. Germline CDR1 reads DFQATT; CDR2 reads SNEGSKA (reference sequence). For the CDR3, the DNA is TGCAGTGCTAGAGACCTCGGGGCAGGGGGGAATTCACCCCCCCACTTT. Translated, it gives CSARDLGAGGNSPPHF.

V and J are TRBV13 and TRBJ1-6; 8 bases line up with TRBD1. Germline loops: CDR1 PRHDT, CDR2 FYEKMQ (reference sequence). V shed 5 bases, J shed 7 bases, and the junction held 1 base outside the gene matches. CDR3 length equals 13 residues. CDR3 loop: CASSTGGNSPLHF. CDR3 nucleotide sequence: TGTGCCAGCAGCACAGGGGGGAATTCACCCCTCCACTTT.

In regard to this clonotype: It is likely a read error: a sequence one base away is far more abundant. This chain joins TRBV7-2 and TRBJ2-5, with D perhaps assigned TRBD1 or TRBD2 (5 bases each). The CDR3 is 16 residues long. Germline CDR1 is SGHTA and CDR2 is FQGNSA. The CDR3 is CASSQIMSARDETQCF. The CDR3 nucleotides are TGTGCCAGCAGCCAGATTATGTCCGCCAGGGACGAGACCCAGTGCTTC. The variable domain in full, completed from reference TRBV7-2 and TRBJ2-5, reads GAGVSQSPSNKVTEKGKDVELRCDPISGHTALYWYRQSLGQGLEFLIYFQGNSAPDKSGLPSDRFSAERTGGSVSTLTIQRTQQEDSAVYLCASSQIMSARDETQCFGPGTRLLVL.

This clonotype was picked up many times. This chain links TRBV11-2 with TRBJ1-2; 8 bases agree with TRBD1. With 0 bases clipped from V and 2 bases from J, the junction kept 5 bases outside the gene matches. The CDR3 has 16 residues. Germline V CDR1 and CDR2: SGHAT, FQNNGV. The CDR3 region is CASSLETRGLNYGYTF. As DNA, the CDR3 is TGTGCCAGCAGCTTAGAGACCAGGGGGCTAAACTATGGCTACACCTTC.

A word on this clonotype: One end of the junction varies from germline; a read error may be responsible. V usage is TRBV12-3 or TRBV12-4 and J usage is TRBJ1-2, with TRBD1 matching over 7 bases. The length of the CDR3 is 15 residues. The CDR3 coding sequence is TGTGCCTGCAGGCTAGGGACAGTTCCTAACTATGGCTACACCTTC. Its translation: CACRLGTVPNYGYTF.

This clonotype was counted between two and nine times. As DNA, the CDR3 is TGTGCCAGCAGCGTAGTTCTAGGGGGGACCCAGTACTTC. Translation gives CASSVVLGGTQYF. V usage is TRBV9 and J usage is TRBJ2-5; tentative D call: TRBD1 (6 bases). The germline CDR1 and CDR2 sequences are SGDLS and YYNGEE. Trimming cost V 0 bases and J 7 bases, with 10 bases left between them. The CDR3 has 13 amino acids.

In its sample, this clonotype was seen many times. The rearrangement joins TRBV3-1 to TRBJ1-1, with 9 nucleotides matching TRBD1. This CDR3 region has 19 residues. V shed 0 bases, J shed 0 bases, and the junction held 11 bases outside the gene matches. The V gene's germline CDR1 is LGHDT and CDR2 YNNKEL (reference sequence). The chain's CDR3 is CASSQDLPGQGTMNTEAFF. The CDR3 DNA sequence: TGTGCCAGCAGCCAAGATCTTCCGGGACAGGGTACCATGAACACTGAAGCTTTCTTT.

In regard to this clonotype: A far larger clone is one base from this, pointing to a likely read error. This chain links TRBV7-9 with TRBJ2-7; perhaps TRBD2 as D (5 bases). The CDR3 extends over 12 amino acids. V dropped 5 bases and J dropped 5 bases, with 10 bases sitting between them. The germline gives CDR1 SEHNR, CDR2 FQNEAQ (reference sequence). DNA for the CDR3: TGTGCCAGCAGCGAAGCGGACCACGAGCAGTACTTC. Its translation: CASSEADHEQYF.